Each of the 19 T cell receptor beta chains below was sequenced from the same sample in a study of T-cell reconstitution after alpha-beta-depleted transplantation in children. Preparation of the TCRbeta library used unique molecular identifiers. TCRdb reprocessed the PCR reads via MiXCR and lists one record per CDR3 protein. The sample lists approximately 490,000 distinct CDR3 sequences, about 12% occurring once. The sample in question was PBMCs from the stem cell graft donor, obtained from the stem cell graft. The receptors were sampled from a human donor who donated a stem cell graft to a child with combined immunodeficiency.

CDR3 sequence: CSITKLDRLSYEQYF. CDR3 nucleotides: TGCAGTATCACTAAATTGGACAGGCTAAGCTACGAGCAGTACTTC. This chain uses TRBV20-1 with TRBJ2-7, with 7 nucleotides matching TRBD1. V dropped 8 bases and J dropped 3; count of bases not matched to a gene: 16. CDR3 length: 15 amino acids. CDR1 is DFQATT and CDR2 is SNEGSKA in the germline V gene (reference sequence).

CDR3 residues: CASSFGRVKETQYF. Written as DNA, the CDR3 is TGTGCCAGCAGTTTCGGGAGGGTAAAAGAGACCCAGTACTTC. The chain couples TRBV6-5 to TRBJ2-5; 8 bases are shared with TRBD2. There are 14 residues in the CDR3. The germline V gene encodes CDR1 MNHEY and CDR2 SVGAGI. The J segment lost 3 bases and the V segment lost 4 bases, leaving 4 bases of the junction unmatched.

This clonotype has only a few counts. The chain combines TRBV5-1 with TRBJ2-2; D uncertain. CDR3 length: 15 residues. V was clipped by 4 bases and J by 8 bases, with 18 bases between them. The germline CDR1 and CDR2 sequences are SGHRS and YFSETQ. The CDR3 reads CASSPDDPVPGELFF. In DNA form, the CDR3 reads TGCGCCAGCAGCCCTGACGACCCTGTACCAGGGGAGCTGTTTTTT. Filled out from reference TRBV5-1 and TRBJ2-2, the complete variable domain reads KAGVTQTPRYLIKTRGQQVTLSCSPISGHRSVSWYQQTPGQGLQFLFEYFSETQRNKGNFPGRFSGRQFSNSRSEMNVSTLELGDSALYLCASSPDDPVPGELFFGEGSRLTVL.

The table lists this clonotype with a few counts. The rearrangement uses TRBV7-9 and TRBJ1-1; no reliable D call. The germline V gene has CDR1 SEHNR and CDR2 FQNEAQ (reference sequence). This CDR3 is 12 amino acids long. V lost 4 bases and J lost 8, with 11 bases in between. The CDR3 spells CASSSSFSEAFF. CDR3 nucleotides: TGTGCCAGCAGCTCCTCATTTTCGGAAGCTTTCTTT.

The chain links TRBV9 to TRBJ2-1, with 12 bases aligning to TRBD2. J lost 9 bases, V lost 3 bases, and 10 bases had no gene match. Germline V gene lookup returns CDR1 SGDLS and CDR2 YYNGEE. This CDR3 has 16 residues. Written as DNA, the CDR3 is TGTGCCAGCAGCGGGACCTCTAGCGGGGGGGCCTTTGAGCAGTTCTTC. It translates to CASSGTSSGGAFEQFF.

This clonotype occurred many times. The chain joins TRBV27 to TRBJ2-2, with a weak D call TRBD1 (6 bases). This CDR3 spans 15 amino acids. CDR1 and CDR2 (germline): MNHEY, SMNVEV (reference sequence). Trimming pared 3 bases from V and 3 bases from J, leaving 11 bases between. The CDR3 DNA is TGTGCCAGCAGTTTCGGGACAAAATACACCGGGGAGCTGTTTTTT. This translates into CASSFGTKYTGELFF.

This clonotype was detected a few times. The chain joins TRBV6-1 to TRBJ2-3; D unclear. The CDR3 sequence is 11 residues long. Germline V gene sequence: CDR1 MNHNS, CDR2 SASEGT. The V end lost 6 bases, the J end lost 8 bases, and 9 bases lay between the germline ends. CDR3 residues: CASSLYLTQYF. In nucleotides, the CDR3 is TGTGCCAGCAGCTTATACCTTACGCAGTATTTT.

V and J are TRBV20-1 and TRBJ1-3; no clear D. This CDR3 comprises 11 residues. Trimming cost V 6 bases and J 4 bases, with 7 bases left between them. Germline values: CDR1 DFQATT, CDR2 SNEGSKA (reference sequence). The CDR3 region is CSARLGNTIYF. DNA for the CDR3: TGCAGTGCCAGGCTAGGAAACACCATATATTTT.

This chain links TRBV6-6 with TRBJ2-1; D remains unclear. Germline values: CDR1 MNHNY, CDR2 SVGAGI (reference sequence). The length of the CDR3 is 12 residues. V shed 0 bases and J shed 9 bases, with 6 bases lying between them. The CDR3 loop reads CASSYSNTEQFF. CDR3 nucleotides: TGTGCCAGCAGTTACTCAAACACTGAGCAGTTCTTC.

This clonotype was seen at least ten times. V and J are TRBV7-9 and TRBJ2-5; D perhaps matches TRBD1 (5 bases). The V end was cut by 5 bases, the J end by 8 bases, with 15 bases between. Germline lookup yields CDR1 SEHNR and CDR2 FQNEAQ (reference sequence). The CDR3 spans 13 residues. The CDR3 sequence is CASSLRGLFTQYF. DNA of the CDR3: TGTGCCAGCAGCCTAAGGGGCCTCTTTACCCAGTACTTC.

This clonotype came up many times. The gene calls are TRBV30 and TRBJ2-2, with D possibly matching TRBD2 (5 bases). Germline values: CDR1 GTSNPN, CDR2 SVGIG (reference sequence). Trimming shortened V by 4 bases and J by 5 bases, and 17 bases separated the two germline ends. The CDR3 runs to 15 residues. CDR3 region: CAWTHRGLRTGELFF. CDR3 nucleotide sequence: TGTGCCTGGACCCATAGAGGGCTCCGAACCGGGGAGCTGTTTTTT.

The V call is TRBV20-1, the J call TRBJ2-1; TRBD1 aligns across 8 bases. The CDR3 length is 15 residues. Germline V gene data show CDR1 as DFQATT and CDR2 as SNEGSKA (reference sequence). V shed 6 bases and J 1 base; nucleotides not matched to a gene: 8. The DNA of the CDR3 is TGCAGTGCCGCGGACAGGGAACTATCCTACAATGAGCAGTTCTTC. It encodes CSAADRELSYNEQFF.

The J gene is TRBJ2-3, the V gene TRBV24-1; D assignment may be TRBD1 or TRBD2 (7 bases each). V lost 3 bases to trimming and J lost 2 bases, with 14 bases between them. This CDR3 has 16 residues. Germline lookup yields CDR1 KGHDR and CDR2 SFDVKD. Here the CDR3 DNA reads TGTGCCACCAGTGATGGGCAGGGGGGGTACACAGATACGCAGTATTTT. Protein: CATSDGQGGYTDTQYF.

This clonotype was detected a few times. The chain is built from TRBV6-1 and TRBJ2-2, with 7 nucleotides matching TRBD1. The CDR3 extends over 14 amino acids. Per germline, CDR1 MNHNS and CDR2 SASEGT. V shed 7 bases and J 8 bases; nucleotides not matched to a gene: 10. CDR3 protein: CASNPRQGMGELFF. CDR3 DNA: TGTGCCAGCAACCCTCGACAGGGAATGGGGGAGCTGTTTTTT.

The gene calls are TRBV12-5 and TRBJ2-1; D is undetermined. Trimming left V 4 bases short and J 3 bases short, with 4 bases between. The CDR3 extends over 12 amino acids. CDR1 LGHNT and CDR2 FRNRAP come from the germline V gene. In DNA form, the CDR3 reads TGTGCTAGTGGTTACAGCTACAATGAGCAGTTCTTC. It specifies CASGYSYNEQFF. The full variable domain, with the rest looked up from reference TRBV12-5 and TRBJ2-1, is DARVTQTPRHKVTEMGQEVTMRCQPILGHNTVFWYRQTMMQGLELLAYFRNRAPLDDSGMPKDRFSAEMPDATLATLKIQPSEPRDSAVYFCASGYSYNEQFFGPGTRLTVL.

The rearrangement links TRBV5-5 to TRBJ1-4; D is undetermined. The CDR3 is made up of 15 amino acids. V was shortened by 4 bases and J by 7 bases, with 17 bases between the two germline ends. Germline CDR1 reads SGHKS; CDR2 reads YYEKEE (reference sequence). The CDR3 sequence: CASSGTLSAGEKLFF. The CDR3 coding sequence is TGTGCCAGCAGCGGAACTCTCTCGGCCGGTGAAAAACTGTTTTTT.

Only a few counts were recorded for this clonotype. The CDR3 protein is CASSKSGFWGPYEQYF. CDR3 coding DNA: TGTGCCAGCAGTAAATCAGGGTTTTGGGGACCCTACGAGCAGTACTTC. The chain employs TRBV12-3 or TRBV12-4 and TRBJ2-7; D might be TRBD1 or TRBD2, each matching 5 bases. Trimming removed 5 bases at V and 2 bases at J, with 19 bases between. The CDR3 is 16 amino acids.

This clonotype was picked up a small number of times. The gene calls are TRBV5-1 and TRBJ2-3, with 15 bases fitting TRBD2. This CDR3 spans 18 amino acids. J was trimmed by 3 bases and V by 3 bases; bases with no gene match: 8. Germline CDR1 SGHRS, CDR2 YFSETQ. For the CDR3, the DNA is TGCGCCAGCAGCTGGGCCGGGACTAGCGGGAGGATTACAGATACGCAGTATTTT. This translates into CASSWAGTSGRITDTQYF.

This clonotype has only a few counts. This chain links TRBV5-5 with TRBJ2-1, with D possibly matching TRBD2 (5 bases). Trimming pared 3 bases from V and 10 bases from J, leaving 11 bases between. The CDR3 covers 12 residues. Germline lookup yields CDR1 SGHKS and CDR2 YYEKEE (reference sequence). The chain's CDR3 is CASSSTRVEQFF. Written as DNA, the CDR3 is TGTGCCAGCAGCTCTACTAGGGTCGAGCAGTTCTTC.